The text below deals with one T cell receptor (beta chain). Its antigen remains unidentified. Data came from immunoSEQ multiplex PCR; TCRdb stores just in-frame clones and leaves some out. This sample has approximately 30,000 clones; about nine tenths occur once, and the top ten carry 9.5% to 11%. Pooled together were second doses at about 4 or about 12 weeks. The sample originates from a study of T cell responses to AZD1222 COVID-19 vaccine. Findings and caveats of the study: Across the whole spike, CD4 TCRs peaked at regions 160-218 and 743-854. Spike-specific TCR breadth rose after two AZD1222 doses, and depth rose as well.

V trimming: 7 bases; J trimming: 6 bases; junction bases outside the gene matches: 13. This CDR3 contains 14 residues. Germline assignment: CDR1 GTSNPN and CDR2 SVGIG (reference sequence). The receptor was derived from an adult who received the AZD1222 COVID-19 vaccine. The chain combines TRBV30 with TRBJ2-7, with 9 bases fitting TRBD1. This material consisted of peripheral blood, taken 28 days after the second AZD1222 dose. The CDR3 loop is CAFKTRDRGSEQYF. CDR3 in DNA: TGTGCCTTCAAGACGCGAGACAGGGGGTCCGAGCAGTACTTC.